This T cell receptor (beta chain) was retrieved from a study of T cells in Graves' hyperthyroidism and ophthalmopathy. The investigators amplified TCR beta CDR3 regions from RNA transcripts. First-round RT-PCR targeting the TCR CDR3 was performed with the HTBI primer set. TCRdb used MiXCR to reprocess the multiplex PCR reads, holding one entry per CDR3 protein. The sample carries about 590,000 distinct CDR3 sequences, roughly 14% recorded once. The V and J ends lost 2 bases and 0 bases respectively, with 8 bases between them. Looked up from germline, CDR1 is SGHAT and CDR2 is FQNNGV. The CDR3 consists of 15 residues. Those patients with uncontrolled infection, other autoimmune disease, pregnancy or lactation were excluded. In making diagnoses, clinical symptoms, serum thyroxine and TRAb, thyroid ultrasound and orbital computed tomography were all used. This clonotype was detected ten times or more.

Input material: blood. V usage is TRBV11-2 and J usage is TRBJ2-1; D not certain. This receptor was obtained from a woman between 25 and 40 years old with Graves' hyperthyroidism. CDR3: CASSLWRSSYNEQFF. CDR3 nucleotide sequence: TGTGCCAGCAGCTTATGGCGGAGCTCCTACAATGAGCAGTTCTTC.